The entry below gives a single T cell receptor beta chain sequence along with its context. The antigen remains unidentified. Trimming took off 0 bases at V and 1 base at J, with 12 bases between the two ends. This CDR3 has 16 residues. Looked up from germline, CDR1 is KGHSY and CDR2 is FQNENV. This record comes from a study of OX40 agonist ivuxolimab in advanced cancers. Libraries were prepared by immunoSEQ multiplex PCR; TCRdb keeps only in-frame clonotypes and omits some of them. The sample has tens of thousands of clones; more than 80% are singletons. Overall study findings and caveats: Clonal expansion by week 6 occurred in CD4+ and CD8+ blood T cells (at 0.1 to 3.0 mg/kg). The expanded peripheral T cells' antigen specificity was not determined.

The chain couples TRBV16 to TRBJ1-1; no clear D. The sequencing used CD4+ or CD8+ T cells sorted from blood, collected in a trial of the OX40 agonist ivuxolimab. This TCR came from an adult with an advanced solid tumor such as melanoma, head and neck, liver or kidney cancer. The CDR3: CASSQSVRSSNTEAFF. The CDR3 DNA is TGTGCCAGCAGCCAATCGGTGAGGAGCTCGAACACTGAAGCTTTCTTT.